Shown below are 22 T cell receptor beta chains from a single sample sequenced in a study of OX40 agonist ivuxolimab in advanced cancers. Sequenced by immunoSEQ multiplex PCR; TCRdb stores in-frame clones only, minus some. The repertoire holds fewer than 70,000 clones, with about 89% as singletons. The sequenced sample was CD4+ or CD8+ T cells sorted from blood, obtained in a trial of the OX40 agonist ivuxolimab. The receptors derive from an adult with an advanced solid tumor such as melanoma, head and neck, liver or kidney cancer.

The V call is TRBV5-1, the J call TRBJ1-6; unclear D gene. Per the germline V gene, CDR1 is SGHRS and CDR2 is YFSETQ. CDR3 size: 16 residues. V dropped 2 bases and J dropped 9 bases, with 18 bases sitting between them. The CDR3 DNA is TGCGCCAGCAGCTTTAACCCAGGCGGCGCCGGTTCACCCCTCCACTTT. Amino acid sequence: CASSFNPGGAGSPLHF.

This clone has only a few counts. The rearrangement uses TRBV2 and TRBJ2-7; D is ambiguous. The CDR3 is made up of 11 amino acids. In germline, CDR1 is SNHLY, CDR2 FYNNEI. The V gene lost 4 bases and the J gene lost 3 bases, with 4 bases spanning the gap. The CDR3 DNA is TGTGCCAGCAGTGGCGGCTACGAGCAGTACTTC. Translated, it gives CASSGGYEQYF.

The chain employs TRBV13 and TRBJ1-2, with D possibly matching TRBD1 (5 bases). The germline V gene has CDR1 PRHDT and CDR2 FYEKMQ (reference sequence). Between the trimmed V and J ends, which lost 2 bases and 4 bases, there was a span of 8 bases. This CDR3 region has 13 residues. CDR3 protein: CASSLTQAYGYTF. The DNA for the CDR3 is TGTGCCAGCAGCTTAACACAGGCCTATGGCTACACCTTC.

About this clone: One junction end disagrees with the germline gene, perhaps due to a read error. The chain links TRBV10-3 to TRBJ2-3; D is perhaps TRBD2 (5 bases). Germline V lookup: CDR1 ENHRY, CDR2 SYGVKD. The CDR3 extends over 16 amino acids. The CDR3 DNA follows: TGTGCCACGACACTGGGGAAAGGAGGAATCACAGCTACGCAGTATTTT. Protein sequence: CATTLGKGGITATQYF.

The V call is TRBV27, the J call TRBJ2-1; TRBD2 aligns across 8 bases. Losses at the gene ends were 11 bases for V and 5 bases for J; bases not matched to a gene: 11. Germline V gene lookup returns CDR1 MNHEY and CDR2 SMNVEV (reference sequence). This CDR3 region has 14 residues. DNA of the CDR3: TGTGCCGCCGCGGGGCGGGGGGCCAACAATGAGCAGTTCTTC. Translating it yields CAAAGRGANNEQFF.

The V gene is TRBV5-1, the J gene TRBJ2-3; D not resolved. Deletions cut 1 base from V and 4 bases from J, with 13 bases between. CDR3 size: 15 residues. CDR1 is SGHRS and CDR2 is YFSETQ in the germline V gene. CDR3 nucleotide sequence: TGCGCCAGCAGCTTGCCGGCTAGGGTCGCAGATACGCAGTATTTT. Amino acid sequence: CASSLPARVADTQYF.

This sequence joins TRBV7-8 and TRBJ1-5; no firm D call. V lost 1 base, J lost 3 bases, and 10 bases lay in between. The CDR3 is 15 amino acids. The germline gives CDR1 SGHVS, CDR2 FQNEAQ. CDR3 amino acids: CASSLDWVNNQPQHF. The DNA for the CDR3 is TGTGCCAGCAGCTTAGACTGGGTTAACAATCAGCCCCAGCATTTT.

This chain joins TRBV4-1 and TRBJ2-1; TRBD1 or TRBD2 may be the D gene (5 bases each). CDR3 size: 16 residues. From germline, CDR1 is MGHRA and CDR2 YSYEKL. Trimming shortened V by 1 base and J by 7 bases, and 17 bases separated the two germline ends. CDR3 residues: CASSQGRGYRKNEQFF. The CDR3 region has the DNA TGCGCCAGCAGCCAAGGACGGGGCTATAGAAAAAATGAGCAGTTCTTC.

V and J are TRBV11-2 and TRBJ2-5; D remains ambiguous. V was cut by 1 base and J by 4 bases, with 7 bases left in between. This CDR3 spans 13 amino acids. In germline, CDR1 is SGHAT, CDR2 FQNNGV. CDR3 region: CASSLGLGETQYF. The CDR3 bases are TGTGCCAGCAGCTTAGGATTAGGAGAGACCCAGTACTTC.

The chain links TRBV28 to TRBJ1-5, with D hard to call. CDR3 size: 12 residues. Germline V gene lookup returns CDR1 MDHEN and CDR2 SYDVKM. Trimming took 4 bases from V and 9 from J, leaving 10 bases between them. The CDR3 here is CASSSAPRPQHF. The CDR3 bases are TGTGCCAGCAGTTCCGCCCCCAGGCCCCAGCATTTT.

J is TRBJ1-4 and V is TRBV27, with D perhaps matching TRBD1 (6 bases). The CDR3 totals 13 residues. From germline, CDR1 is MNHEY and CDR2 SMNVEV (reference sequence). The germline V and J ends were trimmed by 2 bases and 8 bases, with 9 bases remaining between them. DNA for the CDR3: TGTGCCAGCAGTTTAACGGGGGCGGAAAAACTGTTTTTT. It specifies CASSLTGAEKLFF.

The chain carries TRBV5-8 and TRBJ2-1; unclear D gene. The CDR3 covers 15 residues. V gave up 0 bases and J gave up 2 bases, with 9 bases separating them. Germline CDR1 and CDR2: SGHTS and YDEGEE. The CDR3 DNA is TGTGCCAGCAGCTTGGACTCACACCCCTACAATGAGCAGTTCTTC. It is translated as CASSLDSHPYNEQFF.

This clone was found once. This chain links TRBV7-8 with TRBJ2-3; D call uncertain. Germline V CDR1 and CDR2: SGHVS, FQNEAQ. V was cut by 5 bases and J by 2 bases, with 11 bases left in between. The CDR3 spans 14 residues. The CDR3 loop reads CASSPNPSTDTQYF. The CDR3 DNA sequence: TGTGCCAGCAGCCCGAATCCCTCCACAGATACGCAGTATTTT.

The rearrangement links TRBV4-1 to TRBJ2-7; D is uncertain. The CDR3 has 14 amino acids. CDR1 MGHRA and CDR2 YSYEKL come from the germline V gene. V was cut by 4 bases and J by 0 bases, with 10 bases left in between. The CDR3 region has the DNA TGCGCCAGCAGCCGCCTTGCCGGCTCCTACGAGCAGTACTTC. Translation gives CASSRLAGSYEQYF.

The rearrangement links TRBV4-2 to TRBJ2-5, with 14 positions matching TRBD2. This CDR3 contains 16 residues. J lost 5 bases, V lost 4 bases, and 6 bases had no gene match. CDR1 and CDR2 (germline): LGHNA, YNFKEQ. The CDR3 nucleotides are TGTGCCAGCAGCCGACTAGCGGGGGGGCCGTCTGAGACCCAGTACTTC. Its translation is CASSRLAGGPSETQYF.

The chain carries TRBV14 and TRBJ2-6; D remains unclear. From germline, CDR1 is SGHDN and CDR2 FVKESK. CDR3 length: 14 residues. Trimming removed 4 bases from V and 0 bases from J, with 4 bases in between. The CDR3 DNA reads TGTGCCAGCAGCCCACTCTCTGGGGCCAACGTCCTGACTTTC. Translating it yields CASSPLSGANVLTF.

The chain couples TRBV4-3 to TRBJ2-1; TRBD2 agrees at 11 bases. J lost 2 bases, V lost 5 bases, and 5 bases had no gene match. This CDR3 comprises 16 residues. Germline V lookup: CDR1 LGHNA, CDR2 YSLEER. CDR3 DNA: TGCGCCAGCAGCAACCTAGCGGGGGGCGCCTACAATGAGCAGTTCTTC. This encodes CASSNLAGGAYNEQFF.

This clone was seen just once. The chain is built from TRBV7-2 and TRBJ2-3; D assignment may be TRBD1 or TRBD2 (5 bases each). Trimming cost V 1 base and J 11 bases, with 19 bases left between them. The germline CDR1 and CDR2 sequences are SGHTA and FQGNSA. This CDR3 is 15 amino acids long. CDR3 protein: CASSLVLSSGARQYF. For the CDR3, the DNA is TGTGCCAGCAGCTTAGTTCTGTCTTCCGGGGCCCGGCAGTATTTT.

The J gene is TRBJ1-2, the V gene TRBV6-1, with TRBD1 matching over 9 bases. CDR1 and CDR2 from the germline V gene are MNHNS and SASEGT. V was pared by 0 bases and J by 13 bases, with 6 bases of the junction left unmatched. The length of the CDR3 is 13 residues. In nucleotides, the CDR3 is TGTGCCAGCAGTGAAGCGGGGACAGGGTTTTCCACCTTC. The encoded protein is CASSEAGTGFSTF.

This clone was recorded once. The rearrangement uses TRBV7-3 and TRBJ2-3; D not resolved. The V gene's germline CDR1 is SGHTA and CDR2 FQGTGA. The CDR3 extends over 12 amino acids. V lost 4 bases to trimming and J lost 5 bases, with 7 bases between them. The CDR3 DNA reads as TGTGCCAGCAGCTCCATAGGAGATACGCAGTATTTT. It is translated as CASSSIGDTQYF.

The gene calls are TRBV5-1 and TRBJ1-2; D call uncertain. V was pared by 0 bases and J by 6 bases, with 12 bases between. This CDR3 region has 14 residues. Germline-derived CDR1 and CDR2 are SGHRS and YFSETQ. CDR3 amino acids: CASSLDWATDGYTF. The CDR3 DNA sequence: TGCGCCAGCAGCTTGGATTGGGCTACCGATGGCTACACCTTC.

The rearrangement uses TRBV9 and TRBJ2-1; no clear D. The CDR3 length is 14 residues. Trimming left V 3 bases short and J 4 bases short, with 11 bases between. Per the germline V gene, CDR1 is SGDLS and CDR2 is YYNGEE. The CDR3 sequence: CASSASVGYNEQFF. CDR3 nucleotides: TGTGCCAGCAGCGCGTCCGTGGGATACAATGAGCAGTTCTTC.